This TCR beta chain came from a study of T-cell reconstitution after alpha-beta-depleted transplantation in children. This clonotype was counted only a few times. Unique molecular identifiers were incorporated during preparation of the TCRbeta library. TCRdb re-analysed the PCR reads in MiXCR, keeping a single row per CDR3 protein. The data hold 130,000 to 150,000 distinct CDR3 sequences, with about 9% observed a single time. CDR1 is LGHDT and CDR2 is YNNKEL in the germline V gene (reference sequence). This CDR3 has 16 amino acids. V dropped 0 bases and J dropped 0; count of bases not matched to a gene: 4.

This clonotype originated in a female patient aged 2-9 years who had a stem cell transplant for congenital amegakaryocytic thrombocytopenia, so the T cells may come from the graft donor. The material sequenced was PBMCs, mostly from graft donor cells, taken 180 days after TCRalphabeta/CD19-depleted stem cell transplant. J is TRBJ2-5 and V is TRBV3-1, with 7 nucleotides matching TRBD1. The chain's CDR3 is CASSQDPTGYQETQYF. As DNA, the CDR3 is TGTGCCAGCAGCCAAGATCCGACAGGGTACCAAGAGACCCAGTACTTC.